The 23 T cell receptor beta chains presented below share a single source sample, sequenced in a study of PD-1 blockade in mismatch repair-deficient tumors. Clones were read by immunoSEQ multiplex PCR, and TCRdb kept only the in-frame ones, dropping some. The sample includes just under 80,000 clones, about four fifths seen only once; the top ten take roughly 6%. Sequenced material: peripheral blood, taken 44 weeks after starting pembrolizumab. Receptors were obtained from an adult with mismatch repair-deficient cancer.

CDR3 sequence reads: CASSDSHSNQPQHF. CDR3 nucleotide sequence: TGTGCCAGCAGTGACAGCCATAGCAATCAGCCCCAGCATTTT. The chain uses TRBV6-4 and TRBJ1-5; D not resolved. CDR1 is MRHNA and CDR2 is SNTAGT in the germline V gene. CDR3 length: 14 residues. V gave up 2 bases and J gave up 0 bases, with 5 bases separating them.

The chain recombines TRBV5-1 with TRBJ2-2, with 7 bases matching TRBD2. This CDR3 is built from 14 residues. V lost 3 bases and J lost 3; bases outside the gene matches: 2. Germline V CDR1 and CDR2: SGHRS, YFSETQ. The CDR3: CASSSSGYTGELFF. The CDR3, as DNA: TGCGCCAGCAGCTCTAGCGGTTACACCGGGGAGCTGTTTTTT.

This clone occurred once. The chain has TRBV9 and TRBJ2-7; possibly TRBD1 or TRBD2 for D (6 bases each). Trimming took off 0 bases at V and 4 bases at J, with 11 bases between the two ends. This CDR3 spans 14 amino acids. Germline values: CDR1 SGDLS, CDR2 YYNGEE. This CDR3 is CASSVDKGGYEQYF. The CDR3 coding sequence is TGTGCCAGCAGCGTAGATAAGGGGGGATACGAGCAGTACTTC.

The CDR3 reads CASSLQGQNTEAFF. The DNA for the CDR3 is TGTGCCAGCAGCTTACAGGGACAGAACACTGAAGCTTTCTTT. The chain joins TRBV11-2 to TRBJ1-1; TRBD1 is a possible D gene (6 bases). The CDR3 runs 14 residues. CDR1 SGHAT and CDR2 FQNNGV come from the germline V gene. Trimming took off 2 bases at V and 1 base at J, with 8 bases between the two ends. The full variable domain, rest sourced from reference TRBV11-2 and TRBJ1-1, is EAGVAQSPRYKIIEKRQSVAFWCNPISGHATLYWYQQILGQGPKLLIQFQNNGVVDDSQLPKDRFSAERLKGVDSTLKIQPAKLEDSAVYLCASSLQGQNTEAFFGQGTRLTVV.

The chain is built from TRBV27 and TRBJ1-1, with D perhaps TRBD1 (5 bases). Germline V gene data show CDR1 as MNHEY and CDR2 as SMNVEV (reference sequence). The V end was cut by 0 bases, the J end by 1 base, with 9 bases between. The CDR3 has 15 amino acids. The CDR3 DNA reads TGTGCCAGCAGTTTATCGGGGAGGGGGAACACTGAAGCTTTCTTT. This gives the protein CASSLSGRGNTEAFF.

The J gene is TRBJ2-3, the V gene TRBV5-6; 8 bases are shared with TRBD2. The germline V gene has CDR1 SGHDT and CDR2 YYEEEE. The junction had 9 bases not matched to a gene; V was cut back by 4 bases and J by 2 bases. CDR3 size: 16 residues. The CDR3 DNA reads as TGTGCCAGCAGCATCCAAACTAGCGGATACACAGATACGCAGTATTTT. Amino acids: CASSIQTSGYTDTQYF.

This chain uses TRBV30 with TRBJ1-1; TRBD1 matches 10 bases. Trimming removed 1 base from V and 5 bases from J; junction bases left unmatched: 1. Germline assignment: CDR1 GTSNPN and CDR2 SVGIG (reference sequence). There are 13 residues in the CDR3. This CDR3 reads CAWSADRGTEAFF. Here the CDR3 DNA reads TGTGCCTGGAGTGCGGACAGGGGGACTGAAGCTTTCTTT.

CDR3 bases: TGCGCCAGCAGCCCCACTAGCGGGAGAGGCGAGCAGTACTTC. Translation: CASSPTSGRGEQYF. V is TRBV4-3 and J is TRBJ2-7; 11 positions match TRBD2. V lost 4 bases, J lost 6 bases, and 5 bases stayed unmatched. The length of the CDR3 is 14 residues. The germline V gene has CDR1 LGHNA and CDR2 YSLEER.

This CDR3 reads CASSRLAGGRDTQYF. Here the CDR3 DNA reads TGTGCCAGCAGCCGACTAGCGGGAGGTCGAGATACGCAGTATTTT. The genes are TRBV11-2 and TRBJ2-3; 13 bases match TRBD2. The germline gives CDR1 SGHAT, CDR2 FQNNGV. V was pared by 5 bases and J by 5 bases, with 4 bases of the junction left unmatched. The CDR3 has 15 residues.

The rearrangement links TRBV6-5 to TRBJ2-7; D unclear. Trimming shortened V by 2 bases and J by 0 bases, and 11 bases separated the two germline ends. The CDR3 is 15 residues long. Germline assignment: CDR1 MNHEY and CDR2 SVGAGI. The CDR3 DNA reads as TGTGCCAGCAGTTACGAGGCAGGATCCTCCTACGAGCAGTACTTC. Its translation is CASSYEAGSSYEQYF.

The V and J genes are TRBV9 and TRBJ2-5; a weak D match, TRBD1 (5 bases). V was shortened by 3 bases and J by 4 bases, with 13 bases between the two germline ends. Germline V lookup: CDR1 SGDLS, CDR2 YYNGEE. The CDR3 consists of 14 residues. CDR3 sequence reads: CASSDGQKRETQYF. Written as DNA, the CDR3 is TGTGCCAGCAGCGATGGACAAAAACGAGAGACCCAGTACTTC.

This CDR3 is CASSATAGRVQETQYF. CDR3 DNA sequence: TGTGCCAGCAGCGCCACAGCGGGAAGGGTTCAAGAGACCCAGTACTTC. The rearrangement uses TRBV9 and TRBJ2-5, with 7 bases lining up with TRBD2. Trimming at V came to 3 bases and at J to 2 bases, leaving 10 bases not matched to a gene. This CDR3 is built from 16 residues. Per the germline V gene, CDR1 is SGDLS and CDR2 is YYNGEE. Full variable domain (remainder filled in from reference TRBV9 and TRBJ2-5): DSGVTQTPKHLITATGQRVTLRCSPRSGDLSVYWYQQSLDQGLQFLIQYYNGEERAKGNILERFSAQQFPDLHSELNLSSLELGDSALYFCASSATAGRVQETQYFGPGTRLLVL.

The chain recombines TRBV5-6 with TRBJ2-7; perhaps D is TRBD1 or TRBD2 (5 bases each). V dropped 4 bases and J dropped 3 bases, with 14 bases sitting between them. This CDR3 spans 14 amino acids. The germline gives CDR1 SGHDT, CDR2 YYEEEE. CDR3 residues: CASSPGLQGYEQYF. Written as DNA, the CDR3 is TGTGCCAGCAGCCCAGGACTCCAGGGCTACGAGCAGTACTTC.

The chain recombines TRBV27 with TRBJ2-7; 10 bases match TRBD1. With V trimmed by 5 bases and J by 5 bases, 3 bases remained unmatched. CDR1 is MNHEY, CDR2 SMNVEV, per germline (reference sequence). The CDR3 spans 13 residues. CDR3 loop: CASSRDRGDEQYF. CDR3 nucleotide sequence: TGTGCCAGCAGTAGGGACAGGGGCGACGAGCAGTACTTC.

This clone was counted only a few times. The gene calls are TRBV9 and TRBJ2-3, with D unclear. Germline CDR1 and CDR2: SGDLS and YYNGEE. The CDR3 runs to 14 residues. V gave up 0 bases and J gave up 1 base, with 6 bases separating them. CDR3 bases: TGTGCCAGCAGCGTAGATCTGCGCACAGATACGCAGTATTTT. Its protein is CASSVDLRTDTQYF. The full variable domain, rest sourced from reference TRBV9 and TRBJ2-3, is DSGVTQTPKHLITATGQRVTLRCSPRSGDLSVYWYQQSLDQGLQFLIQYYNGEERAKGNILERFSAQQFPDLHSELNLSSLELGDSALYFCASSVDLRTDTQYFGPGTRLTVL.

The rearrangement uses TRBV5-5 and TRBJ1-1; TRBD1 might be the D (6 bases). This CDR3 spans 13 amino acids. Germline V lookup: CDR1 SGHKS, CDR2 YYEKEE (reference sequence). V was clipped by 3 bases and J by 8 bases, with 14 bases between them. The chain's CDR3 is CASSSETGTEAFF. In DNA form, the CDR3 reads TGTGCCAGCAGCTCGGAAACCGGGACAGAAGCTTTCTTT.

This clone was observed a single time. The chain couples TRBV6-6 to TRBJ2-5; D is unresolved. V lost 5 bases and J lost 5, with 15 bases in between. Germline-derived CDR1 and CDR2 are MNHNY and SVGAGI (reference sequence). The CDR3 sequence is 14 residues long. The CDR3 sequence is CASSTPPLTETQYF. The DNA for the CDR3 is TGTGCCAGCAGTACTCCCCCCCTCACGGAGACCCAGTACTTC.

This clone was seen a single time. V is TRBV5-1 and J is TRBJ2-5; 10 bases agree with TRBD2. CDR1 and CDR2 (germline): SGHRS, YFSETQ. The CDR3 extends over 15 amino acids. Trimming removed 0 bases from V and 1 base from J; junction bases left unmatched: 0. The CDR3 sequence is CASSLGTSGQETQYF. The CDR3 DNA reads TGCGCCAGCAGCTTGGGGACTAGCGGCCAAGAGACCCAGTACTTC.

J is TRBJ2-3 and V is TRBV5-1; TRBD2 matches at 13 bases. The germline V gene encodes CDR1 SGHRS and CDR2 YFSETQ. Trimming removed 0 bases from V and 5 bases from J; junction bases left unmatched: 0. The CDR3 loop spans 15 amino acids. This CDR3 reads CASSLGLAGGDTQYF. DNA for the CDR3: TGCGCCAGCAGCTTGGGACTAGCGGGAGGAGATACGCAGTATTTT.

The chain is built from TRBV7-2 and TRBJ1-4, with D possibly being TRBD1 (6 bases). The V end lost 5 bases, the J end lost 7 bases, and 17 bases lay between the germline ends. The CDR3 totals 15 residues. Per germline, CDR1 SGHTA and CDR2 FQGNSA. The CDR3 DNA reads as TGTGCCAGCAGCCCAGAGGGGGGGGTCGGTGAAAAACTGTTTTTT. This encodes CASSPEGGVGEKLFF.

The rearrangement joins TRBV5-4 to TRBJ2-7; either TRBD1 or TRBD2 may supply D (5 bases each). The V gene lost 5 bases and the J gene lost 0 bases, with 18 bases spanning the gap. Germline CDR1 is SGHNT and CDR2 is YYREEE (reference sequence). The CDR3 contains 16 residues. CDR3 in DNA: TGTGCCAGCAGTCTGGAGTACGGGGCGGTCTCCTACGAGCAGTACTTC. Protein sequence: CASSLEYGAVSYEQYF.

This rearrangement joins TRBV28 to TRBJ1-2; D may be TRBD1 (6 bases). The CDR3 consists of 15 residues. The V and J ends lost 6 bases and 2 bases respectively, with 16 bases between them. Per the germline V gene, CDR1 is MDHEN and CDR2 is SYDVKM. The CDR3 is CASSQQGSGNYGYTF. CDR3 nucleotides: TGTGCCAGCAGCCAACAGGGTTCCGGAAACTATGGCTACACCTTC.

This clone was detected once. In DNA, the CDR3 is TGTGCCAGCAGTTCCCGGGGCGTAGAAAAACTGTTTTTT. This encodes CASSSRGVEKLFF. The chain has TRBV5-4 and TRBJ1-4; weak D call: TRBD1 (5 bases). The length of the CDR3 is 13 residues. The germline V gene encodes CDR1 SGHNT and CDR2 YYREEE (reference sequence). V was shortened by 5 bases and J by 8 bases, with 13 bases between the two germline ends.